This TCR beta chain was identified in a study of blood T cell repertoires in COVID-19. For the study at large: Samples taken during acute and convalescent COVID-19 were collected in the United States, Italy and Spain.

This CDR3 is 15 amino acids long. Trimming stripped 1 base from V and 0 bases from J, with 11 bases between. The germline CDR1 and CDR2 sequences are SGHKS and YYEKEE (reference sequence). Authors' analysis steps: Reference gene primers were amplified, and this amplification served to estimate nucleated cell counts. Generated by immunoSEQ multiplex PCR, the TCRdb table keeps only in-frame clones and is missing some. V, J and clone size are taken as reported in that table, and D and trimming were inferred from the DNA itself. The sample has 300,000 to 500,000 clones, over 75% seen once. Clinical history as reported by participants underpinned cohort assignment.

The chain couples TRBV5-5 to TRBJ2-7, with D possibly being TRBD1 (6 bases). Sequenced: PBMCs or T cells enriched from blood (not recorded which). The clonotype was recovered from a woman in her forties with acute COVID-19. The DNA of the CDR3 is TGTGCCAGCAGCTTGCGGGACATAAACTCCTACGAGCAGTACTTC. Protein sequence: CASSLRDINSYEQYF.